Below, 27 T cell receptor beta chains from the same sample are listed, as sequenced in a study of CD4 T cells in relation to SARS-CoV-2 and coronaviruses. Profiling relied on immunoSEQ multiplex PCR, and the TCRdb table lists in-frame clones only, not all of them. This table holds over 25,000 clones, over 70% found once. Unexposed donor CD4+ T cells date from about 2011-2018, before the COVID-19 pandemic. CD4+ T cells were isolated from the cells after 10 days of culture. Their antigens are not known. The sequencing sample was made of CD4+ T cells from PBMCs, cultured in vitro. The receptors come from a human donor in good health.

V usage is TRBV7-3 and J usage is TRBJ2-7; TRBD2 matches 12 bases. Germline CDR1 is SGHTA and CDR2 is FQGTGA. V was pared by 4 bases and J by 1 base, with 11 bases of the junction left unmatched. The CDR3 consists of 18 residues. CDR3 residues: CASSSLPTGTSGSYEQYF. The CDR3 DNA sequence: TGTGCCAGCAGCTCGCTCCCAACCGGGACTAGCGGGTCCTACGAGCAGTACTTC.

The CDR3 DNA reads as TGCAGCGTACAGGGGGCCTCTGGCTACACCTTC. Amino acids: CSVQGASGYTF. The chain joins TRBV29-1 to TRBJ1-2; 9 nucleotides match TRBD1. V dropped 6 bases and J dropped 7; count of bases not matched to a gene: 3. The germline V gene encodes CDR1 SQVTM and CDR2 ANQGSEA. The CDR3 spans 11 residues.

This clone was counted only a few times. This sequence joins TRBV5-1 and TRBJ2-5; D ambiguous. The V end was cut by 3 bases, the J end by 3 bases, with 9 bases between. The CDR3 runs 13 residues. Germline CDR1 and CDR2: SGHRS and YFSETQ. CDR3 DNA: TGCGCCAGCAGCTGGGCGGCAGAAGAGACCCAGTACTTC. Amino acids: CASSWAAEETQYF.

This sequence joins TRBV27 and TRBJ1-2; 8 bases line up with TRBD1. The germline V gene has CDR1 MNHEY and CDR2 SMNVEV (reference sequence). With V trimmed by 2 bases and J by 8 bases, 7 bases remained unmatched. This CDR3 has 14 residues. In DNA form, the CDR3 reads TGTGCCAGCAGTTTAGGGACAGGATTGCAAGGCTACACCTTC. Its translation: CASSLGTGLQGYTF.

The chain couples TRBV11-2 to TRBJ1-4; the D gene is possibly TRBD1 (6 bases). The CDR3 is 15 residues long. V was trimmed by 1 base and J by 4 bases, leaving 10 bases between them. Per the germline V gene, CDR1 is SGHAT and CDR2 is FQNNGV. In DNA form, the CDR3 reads TGTGCCAGCAGCTTAGTTGGGGGCTTTAATGAAAAACTGTTTTTT. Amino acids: CASSLVGGFNEKLFF. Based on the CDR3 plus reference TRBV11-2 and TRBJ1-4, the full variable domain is EAGVAQSPRYKIIEKRQSVAFWCNPISGHATLYWYQQILGQGPKLLIQFQNNGVVDDSQLPKDRFSAERLKGVDSTLKIQPAKLEDSAVYLCASSLVGGFNEKLFFGSGTQLSVL.

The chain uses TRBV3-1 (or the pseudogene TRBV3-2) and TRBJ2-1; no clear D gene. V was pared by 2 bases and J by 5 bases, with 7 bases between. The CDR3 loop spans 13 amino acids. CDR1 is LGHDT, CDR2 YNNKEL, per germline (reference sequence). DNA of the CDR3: TGTGCCAGCAGCCAAACTGAACACAATGAGCAGTTCTTC. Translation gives CASSQTEHNEQFF.

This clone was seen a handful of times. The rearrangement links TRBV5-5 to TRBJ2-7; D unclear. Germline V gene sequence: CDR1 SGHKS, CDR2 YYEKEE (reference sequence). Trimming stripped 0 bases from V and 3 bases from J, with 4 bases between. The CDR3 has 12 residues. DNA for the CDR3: TGTGCCAGCAGCTTGGTGGGCTACGAGCAGTACTTC. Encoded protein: CASSLVGYEQYF.

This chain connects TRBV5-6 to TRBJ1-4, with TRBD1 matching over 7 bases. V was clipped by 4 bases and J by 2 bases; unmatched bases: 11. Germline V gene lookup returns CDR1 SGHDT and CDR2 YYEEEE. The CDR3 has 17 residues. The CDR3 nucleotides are TGTGCCAGCAGCAAGCGACAGGGAGAGGTCACTAATGAAAAACTGTTTTTT. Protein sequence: CASSKRQGEVTNEKLFF.

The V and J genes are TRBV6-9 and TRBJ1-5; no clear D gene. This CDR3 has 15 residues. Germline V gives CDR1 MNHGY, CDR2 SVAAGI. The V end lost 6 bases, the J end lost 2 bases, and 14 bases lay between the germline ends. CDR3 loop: CASRLLVVGNQPQHF. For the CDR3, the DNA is TGTGCCAGCAGGTTGTTAGTTGTTGGCAATCAGCCCCAGCATTTT.

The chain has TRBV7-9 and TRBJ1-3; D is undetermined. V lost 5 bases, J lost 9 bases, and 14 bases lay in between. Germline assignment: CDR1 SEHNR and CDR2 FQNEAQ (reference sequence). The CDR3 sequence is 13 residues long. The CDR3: CASSLGWEFTIYF. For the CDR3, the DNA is TGTGCCAGCAGCCTCGGTTGGGAGTTCACCATATATTTT.

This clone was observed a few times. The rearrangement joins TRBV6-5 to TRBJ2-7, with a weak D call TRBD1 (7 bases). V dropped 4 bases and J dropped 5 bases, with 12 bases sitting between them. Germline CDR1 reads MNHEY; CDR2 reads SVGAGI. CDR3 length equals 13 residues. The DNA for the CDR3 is TGTGCCAGCAGTTTAATCAGGGGGGACGAGCAGTACTTC. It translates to CASSLIRGDEQYF.

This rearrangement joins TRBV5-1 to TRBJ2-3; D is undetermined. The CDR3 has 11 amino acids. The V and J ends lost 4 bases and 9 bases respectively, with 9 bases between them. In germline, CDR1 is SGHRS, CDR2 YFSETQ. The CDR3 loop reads CASSGVETQYF. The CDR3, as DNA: TGCGCCAGCAGCGGCGTGGAAACGCAGTATTTT.

The DNA of the CDR3 is TGTGCCAGCAGCCAATCGACACTCGGGGAAGCGAACACTGAAGCTTTCTTT. The encoded protein is CASSQSTLGEANTEAFF. The V gene is TRBV4-2, the J gene TRBJ1-1, with D hard to call. The V gene's germline CDR1 is LGHNA and CDR2 YNFKEQ. Between the trimmed V and J ends, which lost 2 bases and 1 base, there was a span of 17 bases. The CDR3 runs to 17 residues.

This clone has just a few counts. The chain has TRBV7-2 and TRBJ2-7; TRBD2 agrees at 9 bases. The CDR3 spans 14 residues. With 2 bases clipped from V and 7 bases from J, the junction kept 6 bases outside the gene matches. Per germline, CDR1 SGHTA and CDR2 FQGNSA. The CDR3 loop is CASSLRRRGGEQYF. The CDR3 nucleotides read TGTGCCAGCAGCTTACGACGGCGGGGGGGAGAGCAGTACTTC. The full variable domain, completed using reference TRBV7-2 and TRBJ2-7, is GAGVSQSPSNKVTEKGKDVELRCDPISGHTALYWYRQSLGQGLEFLIYFQGNSAPDKSGLPSDRFSAERTGGSVSTLTIQRTQQEDSAVYLCASSLRRRGGEQYFGPGTRLTVT.

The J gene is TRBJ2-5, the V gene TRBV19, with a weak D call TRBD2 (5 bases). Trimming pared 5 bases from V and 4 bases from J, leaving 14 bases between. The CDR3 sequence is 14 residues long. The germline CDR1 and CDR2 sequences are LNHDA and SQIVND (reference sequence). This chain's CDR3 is CASSSTDSRETQYF. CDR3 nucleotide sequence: TGTGCCAGTAGTTCAACGGACTCAAGAGAGACCCAGTACTTC. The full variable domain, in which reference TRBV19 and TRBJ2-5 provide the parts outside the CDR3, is DGGITQSPKYLFRKEGQNVTLSCEQNLNHDAMYWYRQDPGQGLRLIYYSQIVNDFQKGDIAEGYSVSREKKESFPLTVTSAQKNPTAFYLCASSSTDSRETQYFGPGTRLLVL.

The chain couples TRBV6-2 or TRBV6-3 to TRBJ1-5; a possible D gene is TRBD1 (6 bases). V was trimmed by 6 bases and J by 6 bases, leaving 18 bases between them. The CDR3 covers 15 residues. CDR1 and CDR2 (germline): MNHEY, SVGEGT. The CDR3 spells CASSQGLQMAQPQHF. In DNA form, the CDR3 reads TGTGCCAGCAGCCAGGGGCTCCAAATGGCTCAGCCCCAGCATTTT.

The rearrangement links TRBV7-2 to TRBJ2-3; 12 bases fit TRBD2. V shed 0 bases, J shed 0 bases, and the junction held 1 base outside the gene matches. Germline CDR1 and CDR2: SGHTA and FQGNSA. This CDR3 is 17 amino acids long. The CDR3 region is CASSLAGTSGSTDTQYF. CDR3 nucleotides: TGTGCCAGCAGCTTAGCGGGGACTAGCGGGAGCACAGATACGCAGTATTTT.

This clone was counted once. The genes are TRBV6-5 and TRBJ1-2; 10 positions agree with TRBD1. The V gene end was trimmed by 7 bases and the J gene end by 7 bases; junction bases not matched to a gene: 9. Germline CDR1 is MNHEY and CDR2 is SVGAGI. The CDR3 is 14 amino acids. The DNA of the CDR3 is TGTGCCAGCACCGAGGACAGGGGGTGGCTTGGCTACACCTTC. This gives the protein CASTEDRGWLGYTF.

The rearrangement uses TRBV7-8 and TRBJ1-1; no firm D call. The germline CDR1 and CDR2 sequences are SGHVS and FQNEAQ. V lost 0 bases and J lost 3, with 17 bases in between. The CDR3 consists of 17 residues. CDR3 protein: CASSLALGAGGYTEAFF. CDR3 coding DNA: TGTGCCAGCAGCTTAGCCCTTGGCGCAGGTGGGTACACTGAAGCTTTCTTT. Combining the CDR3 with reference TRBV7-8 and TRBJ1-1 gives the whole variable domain GAGVSQSPRYKVAKRGQDVALRCDPISGHVSLFWYQQALGQGPEFLTYFQNEAQLDKSGLPSDRFFAERPEGSVSTLKIQRTQQEDSAVYLCASSLALGAGGYTEAFFGQGTRLTVV.

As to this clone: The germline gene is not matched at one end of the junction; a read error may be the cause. CDR3 amino acids: CASSIFGLELFF. DNA for the CDR3: TGTGCCAGTAGTATCTTCGGACTAGAGCTGTTCTTC. This chain links TRBV19 with TRBJ2-1; 7 bases fit TRBD2. The CDR3 contains 12 residues. Per the germline V gene, CDR1 is LNHDA and CDR2 is SQIVND (reference sequence).

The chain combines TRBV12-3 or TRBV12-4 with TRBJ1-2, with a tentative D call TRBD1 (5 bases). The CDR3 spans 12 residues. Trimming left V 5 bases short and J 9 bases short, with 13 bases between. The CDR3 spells CASSRVGVSYTF. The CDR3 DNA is TGTGCCAGCAGTCGAGTGGGGGTTAGCTACACCTTC.

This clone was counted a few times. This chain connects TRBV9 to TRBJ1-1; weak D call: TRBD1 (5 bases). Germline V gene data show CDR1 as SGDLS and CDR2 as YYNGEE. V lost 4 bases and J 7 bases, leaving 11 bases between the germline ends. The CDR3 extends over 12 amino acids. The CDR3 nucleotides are TGTGCCAGCAGCTCCGGGACGGGTGAAGCTTTCTTT. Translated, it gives CASSSGTGEAFF.

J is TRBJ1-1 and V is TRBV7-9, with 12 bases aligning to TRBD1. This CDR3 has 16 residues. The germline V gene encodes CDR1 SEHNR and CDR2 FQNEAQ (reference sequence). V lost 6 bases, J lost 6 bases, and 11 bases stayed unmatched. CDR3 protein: CASRPTGTGGEPEAFF. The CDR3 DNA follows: TGTGCCAGCAGACCTACCGGGACAGGGGGCGAGCCTGAAGCTTTCTTT. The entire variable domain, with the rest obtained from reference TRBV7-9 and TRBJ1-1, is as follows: DTGVSQNPRHKITKRGQNVTFRCDPISEHNRLYWYRQTLGQGPEFLTYFQNEAQLEKSRLLSDRFSAERPKGSFSTLEIQRTEQGDSAMYLCASRPTGTGGEPEAFFGQGTRLTVV.

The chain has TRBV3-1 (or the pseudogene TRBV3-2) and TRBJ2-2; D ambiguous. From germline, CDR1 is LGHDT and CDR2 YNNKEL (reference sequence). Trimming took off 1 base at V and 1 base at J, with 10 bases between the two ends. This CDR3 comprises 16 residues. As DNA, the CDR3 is TGTGCCAGCAGCCAAGCCGGGCTACTGAACACCGGGGAGCTGTTTTTT. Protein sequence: CASSQAGLLNTGELFF.

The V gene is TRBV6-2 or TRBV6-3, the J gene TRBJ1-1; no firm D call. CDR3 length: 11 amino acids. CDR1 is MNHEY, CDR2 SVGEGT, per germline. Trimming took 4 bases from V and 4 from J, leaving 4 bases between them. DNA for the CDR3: TGTGCCAGCAGTTTTACCACTGAAGCTTTCTTT. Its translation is CASSFTTEAFF.

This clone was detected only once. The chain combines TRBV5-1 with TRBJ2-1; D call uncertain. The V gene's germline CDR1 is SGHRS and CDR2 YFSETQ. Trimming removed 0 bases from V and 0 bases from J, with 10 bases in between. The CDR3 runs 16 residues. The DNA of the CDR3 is TGCGCCAGCAGCTTGGCCGGCAGTAGCTCCTACAATGAGCAGTTCTTC. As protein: CASSLAGSSSYNEQFF.

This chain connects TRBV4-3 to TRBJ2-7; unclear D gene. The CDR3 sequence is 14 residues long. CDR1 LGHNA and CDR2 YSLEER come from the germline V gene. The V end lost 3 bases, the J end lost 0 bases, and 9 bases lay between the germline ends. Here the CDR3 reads CASSHYSDSYEQYF. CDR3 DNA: TGCGCCAGCAGCCACTACAGCGACTCCTACGAGCAGTACTTC.